The subject of this entry is one T cell receptor beta chain. What this receptor recognizes is not known. Per-nucleotide qualities are absent, and no much larger clonotype sits a single base away. The time point label, read with the paper, signifies: after neoadjuvant nivolumab, at surgical resection. Patients had been newly diagnosed with stage II-IVA oral cavity squamous cell carcinoma, and no prior systemic or radiation treatment had been given to the patients. The cohort was made up of patients with locally advanced, HPV-negative oral cavity squamous cell carcinoma. Peripheral blood mononuclear cells were analyzed directly and were not maintained or expanded in culture. The samples were drawn from a longitudinal correlative study tied to a single-arm phase II trial testing neoadjuvant nivolumab in oral cavity squamous cell carcinoma. Subject-matched pre- and post-treatment PBMCs and tumors from three responders and three non-responders were subjected to genomic DNA-based TCRbeta sequencing. Peripheral blood mononuclear cells were collected before nivolumab treatment and again after treatment, at the time of surgery. Genomic DNA was isolated from PBMCs using the Maxwell RSC DNA from Cells kit.

This record belongs to a study of neoadjuvant anti-PD-1 for oral cavity cancer (dated by TCRdb to the early 2020s). The study in broad terms: Three to four biweekly doses of nivolumab at 3 mg/kg were mostly administered to patients before curative-intent surgical resection. Under RECIST 1.1, a patient counted as a responder if showing complete response, partial response or stable disease, and as a non-responder if showing progression. There were 12 to 13 patients in the parent correlative cohort, and the response rate was around 30%. Patients who did not progress were given a fourth nivolumab dose at about day 43 and had definitive surgical resection on days 50-56.

PBMC libraries used mostly approximately 0.5 ug of input genomic DNA for deep sequencing, with six replicates per sample. The immunoSEQ hsTCRbeta kit was used to prepare TCRbeta libraries, following the manufacturer's instructions. The finished libraries were brought together in one pool at 3 to 3.5 nM, which was then read using an Illumina NovaSeq 6000 S4 flow cell. As for the original processing: The immunoSEQ Analyzer was used for raw data preprocessing and quality control. The analysis was limited to productive rearrangements, and each clonotype was defined by a unique CDR3 amino acid sequence. Repertoire clonality was estimated as the Gini-Simpson index, which was computed with the R package tcR. Student's t test was used to compare Gini indices, and Pearson correlation was used to assess associations with tumor size change. This is the immuneACCESS table as TCRdb keeps it, with only in-frame sequences that have V and J called. A part of the clones is gone; compared with another copy, unresolved V genes explain less than half, and the rest is unexplained. V and J calls and clone size are those listed in that table; D and trimming were worked out from the DNA. The sample table records over 25,000 clones; 80% of these occur just once. 3% to 4% of the sample is taken by the ten largest.

Beyond this particular receptor, the publication reports: The TCR analyses had only a few patients in each response group, and the authors called for validation in larger cohorts. After neoadjuvant nivolumab, significantly higher T cell clonality (Gini index) was found within PBMCs in non-responders than in responders. Higher pretreatment blood Treg/Th17 ratios correlated with both higher pretreatment blood TCRbeta clonality and lower post-treatment tumor TCRbeta clonality.

The receptor's source is a person aged 35-80 years with oral cavity squamous cell carcinoma. This sample comprised PBMCs, obtained after nivolumab (anti-PD-1) treatment.

In nucleotide form, the sequence is TGTGCCAGCAGTCTCGGGACAAGGAACACAGATACGCAGTATTTT. Translated, this gives CASSLGTRNTDTQYF. This chain joins TRBV6-5 to TRBJ2-3; a tentative D call is TRBD1 (6 bases match). V is shortened by 5 bases, J by 2 bases, and the region joining them spans 14 bases. As encoded in the germline V gene, CDR1 is MNHEY while CDR2 is SVGAGI. From the cysteine up to the phenylalanine, the CDR3 has a length of 15 residues. Only the CDR3 portion is preserved as DNA: 45 bases, with reading frame beginning at the first base.